Listed below are T cell receptor beta chains from one sample, sequenced in a study of CD8+ T cells in alopecia areata. Sequencing was performed with immunoSEQ multiplex PCR; in TCRdb, only in-frame clones are kept and a portion is missing. The top ten hold 30% to 45% of the sample, which has about 150,000 clones, around two thirds seen once. The sequencing input was CD8+ T cells sorted from blood. The receptors were gathered from a human donor in good health. CDR3s include the opening cysteine and the closing phenylalanine or tryptophan. The D gene is left open where the match is weak. Size tells how often a clone was seen (once, few, many) or the class of an expanded clone, and some rows leave it out.

cdr3_length clone_size j_call v_call d_call cdr3_aa cdr3_nt
16 - TRBJ2-7 TRBV27 TRBD2 CASSLTLAGGGYEQYF TGTGCCAGCAGTCTGACCTTAGCGGGAGGAGGCTACGAGCAGTACTTC
15 - TRBJ2-2 TRBV6-5 - CASSYTGSPTGELFF TGTGCCAGCAGTTACACAGGGTCCCCTACCGGGGAGCTGTTTTTT
11 - TRBJ1-3 TRBV20-1 - CSATWGNTIYF TGCAGTGCGACCTGGGGGAACACCATATATTTT
11 few TRBJ2-5 TRBV7-9 - CASSFGGEEYF TGTGCCAGCAGCTTCGGGGGCGAGGAGTACTTC
17 few TRBJ2-3 TRBV29-1 TRBD1 CSVEGNRDRSFTDTQYF TGCAGCGTTGAAGGGAACCGGGACAGGTCATTCACAGATACGCAGTATTTT
13 - TRBJ1-1 TRBV7-9 - CASSPGLNTEAFF TGTGCCAGCAGCCCGGGTCTGAACACTGAAGCTTTCTTT
12 few TRBJ2-7 TRBV5-6 - CASSGDSYEQYF TGTGCCAGCAGCGGCGACTCCTACGAGCAGTACTTC
11 - TRBJ2-7 TRBV30 - CAWSHSYEQYF TGTGCCTGGAGTCACAGCTACGAGCAGTACTTC
19 - TRBJ2-5 TRBV13 - CASSLRQASERVFRETQYF TGTGCCAGCAGCTTAAGGCAGGCTAGCGAGAGAGTCTTTCGAGAGACCCAGTACTTC
19 - TRBJ2-1 TRBV29-1 TRBD2 CSVDALSSGRALLIDEQFF TGCAGCGTTGATGCGTTGTCTAGCGGGAGGGCCCTGCTAATTGATGAGCAGTTCTTC
16 - TRBJ2-1 TRBV5-6 TRBD2 CASSPVSGTSYNEQFF TGTGCCAGCAGCCCGGTTAGCGGGACCTCCTACAATGAGCAGTTCTTC
11 - TRBJ1-2 TRBV20-1 - CSANPVLGYTF TGCAGTGCAAATCCTGTTTTGGGCTACACCTTC
11 few TRBJ2-2 TRBV29-1 - CSARGTGELFF TGCAGCGCGCGGGGTACCGGGGAGCTGTTTTTT
15 - TRBJ2-7 TRBV4-1 - CASSQKKDLPYEQYF TGCGCCAGCAGCCAAAAAAAGGACCTCCCCTACGAGCAGTACTTC
16 - TRBJ2-5 TRBV5-4 - CASSLDKGPGGETQYF TGTGCCAGCAGCTTGGATAAGGGTCCCGGCGGGGAGACCCAGTACTTC
16 - TRBJ1-1 TRBV13 - CASSLGLAGSLTEAFF TGTGCCAGCAGCTTAGGCCTCGCGGGGTCGCTCACTGAAGCTTTCTTT
13 - TRBJ2-3 TRBV10-3 - CAISPDWVDTQYF TGTGCCATCAGTCCGGACTGGGTTGATACGCAGTATTTT
13 - TRBJ1-2 TRBV29-1 TRBD1 CSAPTRQGRGYTF TGCAGCGCCCCGACGAGACAGGGGAGAGGCTACACCTTC
13 - TRBJ1-2 TRBV2 TRBD1 CATPPGQGYGYTF TGTGCCACGCCTCCGGGACAGGGATATGGCTACACCTTC
12 - TRBJ1-5 TRBV6-1 - CASRGAGQPQHF TGTGCCAGCAGGGGAGCCGGACAGCCCCAGCATTTT
14 - TRBJ2-2 TRBV6-4 - CASLEHIGSGELFF TGTGCCAGCTTAGAGCACATCGGATCCGGGGAGCTGTTTTTT
16 - TRBJ2-6 TRBV5-8 - CASSLVGDPGANVLTF TGTGCCAGCAGCTTGGTGGGGGACCCTGGGGCCAACGTCCTGACTTTC
15 - TRBJ2-1 TRBV29-1 TRBD1 CSVVGRQGVTNEQFF TGCAGCGTTGTGGGGAGACAGGGGGTCACCAATGAGCAGTTCTTC
16 - TRBJ2-3 TRBV23-1 - CASSRNFPGPPDTQYF TGCGCCAGCAGCCGAAACTTCCCGGGGCCCCCAGATACGCAGTATTTT
15 - TRBJ2-2 TRBV29-1 TRBD1 CSVEPGTGDPGELFF TGCAGCGTTGAACCTGGGACAGGGGATCCCGGGGAGCTGTTTTTT
17 - TRBJ2-3 TRBV7-9 - CASSPPWGTAAGDTQYF TGTGCCAGCAGCCCCCCTTGGGGCACGGCCGCGGGGGATACGCAGTATTTT
14 - TRBJ2-1 TRBV30 - CAWSVLGLTNEQFF TGTGCCTGGAGTGTACTAGGCCTAACCAATGAGCAGTTCTTC
11 once TRBJ1-1 TRBV2 - CASSEGSQAFF TGTGCCAGCAGTGAAGGGAGCCAGGCTTTCTTT
16 - TRBJ1-3 TRBV7-2 TRBD1 CASSPFRTGDGNTIYF TGTGCCAGCAGCCCCTTTCGGACAGGCGATGGAAACACCATATATTTT
15 - TRBJ2-3 TRBV7-3 - CASSRRGAPQDTQYF TGTGCCAGCAGTAGGAGGGGCGCCCCCCAAGATACGCAGTATTTT
13 - TRBJ2-3 TRBV27 - CASSLRGTDTQYF TGTGCCAGCAGTCTCCGAGGCACAGATACGCAGTATTTT
15 - TRBJ2-6 TRBV9 - CASSARSSGANVLTF TGTGCCAGCAGCGCTCGGTCGTCTGGGGCCAACGTCCTGACTTTC
16 - TRBJ2-7 TRBV28 - CASSPTGLPSVEEQYF TGTGCCAGCAGTCCAACCGGACTTCCGTCCGTAGAGGAGCAGTACTTC
14 - TRBJ1-2 TRBV27 - CASSSDVSGYGYTF TGTGCCAGCAGTTCCGACGTTTCTGGCTATGGCTACACCTTC
11 - TRBJ2-7 TRBV20-1 - CSARVPGEQYF TGCAGTGCTAGGGTCCCCGGGGAGCAGTACTTC